The sample holds a few counts of the clone carrying this T cell receptor (beta chain). Its specificity is not known. 5'RACE with constant-segment primers built TCRalpha and TCRbeta cDNA libraries with UMIs. MiXCR was run by TCRdb on the 5' RACE reads, yielding one entry per CDR3 protein. The sample yields 200,000 or so distinct CDR3 sequences, roughly 18% seen once. The V and J ends lost 7 bases and 1 base, in that order; junction bases with no gene match: 5. Per the germline V gene, CDR1 is MNHEY and CDR2 is SVGAGI. This CDR3 is built from 15 residues. This record comes from a study of T-cell memory formation after mild COVID-19. Study-level background: For the most part, TCR clusters were specific to one donor.

Study-level results: Clones contracting across day 15 to 85 had a balanced CD4/CD8 profile; later expanding clones leaned CD4+. Pre-infection memory already had some responding clones, implying cross-reactive memory joined.

This sequence originates from an adult woman who had mild COVID-19 (a few samples of this study predate the infection). Cell type and time point are not known. The specimen sequenced was PBMCs or a T cell subset sorted from them (not recorded which). This chain joins TRBV6-5 and TRBJ2-3; 10 bases align to TRBD1. The DNA of the CDR3 is TGTGCCAGCAAGAGACAGGGGGCCGGCACAGATACGCAGTATTTT. Its translation is CASKRQGAGTDTQYF.